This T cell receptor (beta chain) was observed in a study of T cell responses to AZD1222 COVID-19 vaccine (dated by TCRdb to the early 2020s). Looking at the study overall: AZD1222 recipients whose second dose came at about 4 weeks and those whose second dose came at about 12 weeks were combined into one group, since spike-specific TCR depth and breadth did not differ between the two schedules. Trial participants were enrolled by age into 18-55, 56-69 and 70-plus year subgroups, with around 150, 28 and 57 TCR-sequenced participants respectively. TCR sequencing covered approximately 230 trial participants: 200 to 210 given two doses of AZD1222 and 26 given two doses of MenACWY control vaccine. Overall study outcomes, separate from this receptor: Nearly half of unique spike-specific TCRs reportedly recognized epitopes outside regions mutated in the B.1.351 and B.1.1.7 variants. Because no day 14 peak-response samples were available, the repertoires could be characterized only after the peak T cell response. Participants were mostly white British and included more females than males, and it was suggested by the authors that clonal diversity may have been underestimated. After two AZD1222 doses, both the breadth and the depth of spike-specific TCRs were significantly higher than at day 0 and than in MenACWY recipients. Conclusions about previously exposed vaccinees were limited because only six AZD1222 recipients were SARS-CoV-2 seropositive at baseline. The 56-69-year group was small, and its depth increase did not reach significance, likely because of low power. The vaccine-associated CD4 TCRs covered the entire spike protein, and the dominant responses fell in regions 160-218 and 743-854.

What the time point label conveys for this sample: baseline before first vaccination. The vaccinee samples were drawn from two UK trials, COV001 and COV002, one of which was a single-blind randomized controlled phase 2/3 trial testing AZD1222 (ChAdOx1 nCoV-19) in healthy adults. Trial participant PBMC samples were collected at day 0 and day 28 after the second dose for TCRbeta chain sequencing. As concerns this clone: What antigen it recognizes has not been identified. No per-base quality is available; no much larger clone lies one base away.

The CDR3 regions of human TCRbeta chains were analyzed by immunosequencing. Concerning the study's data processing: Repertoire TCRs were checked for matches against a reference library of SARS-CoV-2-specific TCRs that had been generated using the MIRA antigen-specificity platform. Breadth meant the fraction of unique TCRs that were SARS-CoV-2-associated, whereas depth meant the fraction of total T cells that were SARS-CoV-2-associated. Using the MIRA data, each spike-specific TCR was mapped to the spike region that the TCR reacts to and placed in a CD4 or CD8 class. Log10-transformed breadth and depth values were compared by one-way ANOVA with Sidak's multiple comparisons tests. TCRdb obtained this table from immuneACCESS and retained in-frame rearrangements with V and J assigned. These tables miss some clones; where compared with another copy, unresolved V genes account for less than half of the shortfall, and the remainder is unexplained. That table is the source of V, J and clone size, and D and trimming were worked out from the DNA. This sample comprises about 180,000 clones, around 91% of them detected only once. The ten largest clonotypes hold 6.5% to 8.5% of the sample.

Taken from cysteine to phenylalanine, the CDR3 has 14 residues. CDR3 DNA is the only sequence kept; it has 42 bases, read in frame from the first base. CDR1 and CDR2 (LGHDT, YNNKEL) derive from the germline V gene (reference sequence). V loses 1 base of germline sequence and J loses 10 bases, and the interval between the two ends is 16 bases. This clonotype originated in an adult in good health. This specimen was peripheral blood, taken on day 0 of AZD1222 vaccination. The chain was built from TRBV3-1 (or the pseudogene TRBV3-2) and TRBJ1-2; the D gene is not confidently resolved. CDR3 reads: CASSQVTSGPFYTF. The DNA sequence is TGTGCCAGCAGCCAAGTCACCTCTGGACCTTTCTACACCTTC.